These T cell receptor beta chains were read from a single sample in a study of shared clonotypes between healthy human individuals. The protocol was immunoSEQ multiplex PCR, while the TCRdb copy is restricted to in-frame clones and leaves out a portion. Seen here are roughly 2,000,000 clones, approximately 94% observed once, and the top ten hold 1% to 1.5%. The sequencing input was naive CD8+ T cells sorted from blood. These receptors were collected from a man between 18 and 29 years old in good health. Each CDR3 is given with its conserved first and last residue. The D gene is left open where the match is weak. The size entry is marked missing in some rows and otherwise reads once, few, many or a size class.

TRBJ2-3 - TRBV4-1 - TGCGCCAGCAGCCAAGAGGGGCCAGATACGCAGTATTTT CASSQEGPDTQYF
TRBJ2-3 - TRBV27 - TGTGCCAGCAGTCCCCTAGATACGCAGTATTTT CASSPLDTQYF
TRBJ1-6 - TRBV4-3 once TGCGCCAGCAGCCAGACGCACCCGCGAGGGGGGAATTCACCCCTCCACTTT CASSQTHPRGGNSPLHF
TRBJ2-1 TRBD2 TRBV19 - TGTGCCAGTACCCCCATGGGGGGCGGGGGGAATGAGCAGTTCTTC CASTPMGGGGNEQFF
TRBJ2-1 - TRBV2 - TGTGCCAGCAGTGAAGCGTTGCTAGTATACAATGAGCAGTTCTTC CASSEALLVYNEQFF
TRBJ2-5 - TRBV2 - TGTGCCAGCATGGGGGTAGAAGAGACCCAGTACTTC CASMGVEETQYF
TRBJ2-2 TRBD2 TRBV27 - TGTGCCAGCAGTTCCCGAACCGGGACTAGCGGGGCAACCGGGGAGCTGTTTTTT CASSSRTGTSGATGELFF
TRBJ2-7 - TRBV9 - TGTGCCAGCAGCGTAACCGCAGTCGCCTACGAGCAGTACTTC CASSVTAVAYEQYF
TRBJ2-7 TRBD2 TRBV13 - TGTGCCAGCAGCTCGGAACTAGCGGGGGGCTACGAGCAGTACTTC CASSSELAGGYEQYF
TRBJ2-7 TRBD2 TRBV7-8 - TGTGCCAGCAGCTTACCAGGGGATGGACTAGCGGGAGCGTCGCGCGAGCAGTACTTC CASSLPGDGLAGASREQYF
TRBJ2-7 - TRBV14 once TGTGCCAGCAGCCCTACGGATCTTCCTGCCTCCTACGAGCAGTACTTC CASSPTDLPASYEQYF
TRBJ2-7 - TRBV25-1 - TGTGCCAGCAGTTTTCTTATCGGCCCGCGGAAGACCTACGAGCAGTACTTC CASSFLIGPRKTYEQYF
TRBJ2-3 - TRBV5-6 - TGTGCCAGCAGCTCCGCCTTCGACAGGGAGGGAGATACGCAGTATTTT CASSSAFDREGDTQYF
TRBJ2-3 - TRBV6-5 - TGTGCCAGCAGTCCGGGGACCGGCCTCCGGGATACGCAGTATTTT CASSPGTGLRDTQYF
TRBJ2-5 - TRBV2 - TGTGCCAGCAGTGATAGACACACGAACGGATGGGAGACCCAGTACTTC CASSDRHTNGWETQYF
TRBJ1-5 TRBD1 TRBV5-3 - TGTGCCAGAAGCGGGGACAGGGTACTCAGCAATCAGCCCCAGCATTTT CARSGDRVLSNQPQHF
TRBJ2-2 TRBD1 TRBV19 once TGTGCCAGCTTGGACAGGGGGCAGGGATACACCGGGGAGCTGTTTTTT CASLDRGQGYTGELFF
TRBJ2-5 TRBD1 TRBV9 - TGTGCCAGCAGCGTAGGGGGACAGGGAAGTCCAGAGACCCAGTACTTC CASSVGGQGSPETQYF
TRBJ2-1 - TRBV9 - TGTGCCAGCAGCCCAGGACCCCGGTCCTACAATGAGCAGTTCTTC CASSPGPRSYNEQFF
TRBJ2-1 - TRBV5-1 - TGCGCCAGCAGCTTTGCCTTGAATGAGCAGTTCTTC CASSFALNEQFF
TRBJ2-3 TRBD2 TRBV28 - TGTGCCAGCAGTTCGGTAGTGGCGGGAGCCAACACAGATACGCAGTATTTT CASSSVVAGANTDTQYF